This TCR beta chain originates from a study of T cell responses to AZD1222 COVID-19 vaccine. The ends were cut back, 8 bases at V and 6 bases at J, with 14 bases in the middle. The germline V gene encodes CDR1 MNHEY and CDR2 SVGAGI. This CDR3 spans 12 amino acids. Data came from immunoSEQ multiplex PCR; TCRdb stores just in-frame clones and leaves some out. The sample comprises around 260,000 clones, 90% to 95% of which are singletons, and around 0.58% rests with the top ten. The receptor comes from an adult in good health. This chain connects TRBV6-5 to TRBJ2-7; D is uncertain. The specimen comprised peripheral blood, sampled on day 0 of AZD1222 vaccination. The CDR3: CASSDPPGEQYF. DNA for the CDR3: TGTGCCAGCTCGGATCCTCCTGGCGAGCAGTACTTC.